This T cell receptor beta chain comes out of a study of blood T cell repertoires in COVID-19. Overall study: In each case, the material was cDNA or gDNA derived from T cells, B-cell-depleted T cells, or PBMCs.

Original handling: Reference gene primer amplification yielded estimated nucleated cell counts. TCRdb keeps only in-frame clones here, not all; method: immunoSEQ multiplex PCR. The DNA was the basis for D and trimming; V, J and clone size are from that table. The table lists about 120,000 clones, more than 75% of them singletons. V shed 2 bases, J shed 2 bases, and the junction held 7 bases outside the gene matches. The CDR3 is 17 residues long. Germline assignment: CDR1 KGHSH and CDR2 LQKENI. The chain joins TRBV18 to TRBJ1-4, with TRBD1 matching over 8 bases. Sequenced sample: peripheral blood. The source is a man between 60 and 70 years old with acute or convalescent COVID-19. Written as DNA, the CDR3 is TGTGCCAGCTCACCAACAGACAGGGGATTCACTAATGAAAAACTGTTTTTT. Amino acids: CASSPTDRGFTNEKLFF.